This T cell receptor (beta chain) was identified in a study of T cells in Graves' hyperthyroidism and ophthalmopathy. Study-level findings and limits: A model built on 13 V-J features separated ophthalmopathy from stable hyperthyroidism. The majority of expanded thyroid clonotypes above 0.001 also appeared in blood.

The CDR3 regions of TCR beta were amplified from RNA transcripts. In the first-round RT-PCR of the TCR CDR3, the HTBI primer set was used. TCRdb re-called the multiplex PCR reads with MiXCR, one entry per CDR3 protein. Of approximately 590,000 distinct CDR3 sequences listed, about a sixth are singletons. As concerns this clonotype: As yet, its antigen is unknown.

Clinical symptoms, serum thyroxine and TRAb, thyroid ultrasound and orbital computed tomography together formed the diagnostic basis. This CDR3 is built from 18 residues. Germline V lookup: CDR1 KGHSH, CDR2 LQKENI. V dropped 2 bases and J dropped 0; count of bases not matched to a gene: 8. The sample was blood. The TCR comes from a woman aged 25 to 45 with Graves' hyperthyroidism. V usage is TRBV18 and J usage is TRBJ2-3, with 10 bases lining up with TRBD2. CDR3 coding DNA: TGTGCCAGCTCACCAATAAAAGCGGGAGGGCGGAGCACAGATACGCAGTATTTT. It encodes CASSPIKAGGRSTDTQYF.